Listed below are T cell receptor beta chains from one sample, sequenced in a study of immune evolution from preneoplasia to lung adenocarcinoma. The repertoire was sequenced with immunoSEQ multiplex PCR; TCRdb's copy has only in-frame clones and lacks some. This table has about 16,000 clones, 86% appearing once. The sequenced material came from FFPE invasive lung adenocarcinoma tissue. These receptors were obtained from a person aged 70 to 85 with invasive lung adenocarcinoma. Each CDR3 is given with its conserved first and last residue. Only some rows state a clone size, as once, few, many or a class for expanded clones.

CDR3 protein: CASSNATATNEKLFF
V gene: TRBV21-1
clone size: -
J gene: TRBJ1-4

CDR3 protein: CASSKHSGNTIYF
V gene: TRBV28
clone size: once
J gene: TRBJ1-3

CDR3 protein: CASGLVPRDYSNQPQHF
V gene: TRBV12-5
clone size: -
J gene: TRBJ1-5

CDR3 protein: CASRRIRQGRTEAFF
V gene: TRBV27
clone size: -
J gene: TRBJ1-1

CDR3 protein: CASSQQTWGPRPGELFF
V gene: TRBV14
clone size: -
J gene: TRBJ2-2

CDR3 protein: CASSDHPGRNQPQHF
V gene: TRBV9
clone size: -
J gene: TRBJ1-5

CDR3 protein: CAWAVAAGHSNQPQHF
V gene: TRBV30
clone size: -
J gene: TRBJ1-5

CDR3 protein: CASSYGARQGAYGYTF
V gene: TRBV6-5
clone size: once
J gene: TRBJ1-2

CDR3 protein: CASSASLGLYNEKLFF
V gene: TRBV9
clone size: -
J gene: TRBJ1-4

CDR3 protein: CASSLLGLAGGLFF
V gene: TRBV28
clone size: -
J gene: TRBJ2-1

CDR3 protein: CASSFRGAAYGYTF
V gene: TRBV28
clone size: -
J gene: TRBJ1-2

CDR3 protein: CASSVLLFSYEQYF
V gene: TRBV2
clone size: few
J gene: TRBJ2-7

CDR3 protein: CASSFPPTDTQYF
V gene: TRBV5-4
clone size: few
J gene: TRBJ2-3

CDR3 protein: CAWSDTAQQPQHF
V gene: TRBV30
clone size: -
J gene: TRBJ1-5

CDR3 protein: CAWSVPRMQGRGSEAFF
V gene: TRBV30
clone size: -
J gene: TRBJ1-1